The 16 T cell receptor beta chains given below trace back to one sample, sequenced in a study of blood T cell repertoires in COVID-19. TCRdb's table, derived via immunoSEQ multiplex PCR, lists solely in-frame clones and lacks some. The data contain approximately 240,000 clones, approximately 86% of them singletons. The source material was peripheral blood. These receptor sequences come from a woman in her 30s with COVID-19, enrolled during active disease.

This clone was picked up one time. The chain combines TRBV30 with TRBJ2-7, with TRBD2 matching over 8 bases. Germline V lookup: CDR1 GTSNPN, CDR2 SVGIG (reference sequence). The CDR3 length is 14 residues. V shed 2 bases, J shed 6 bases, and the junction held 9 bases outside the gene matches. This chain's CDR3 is CAWSLGLAGAEQYF. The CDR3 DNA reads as TGTGCCTGGAGTCTCGGACTAGCTGGGGCCGAGCAGTACTTC.

Written as DNA, the CDR3 is TGCGCCAGCAGCCAAGATACCGCGGGGGGCGCGAGGGCCTCTGGAAACACCATATATTTT. This gives the protein CASSQDTAGGARASGNTIYF. The chain is built from TRBV4-1 and TRBJ1-3; tentatively, D is TRBD1 (6 bases). Trimming left V 0 bases short and J 0 bases short, with 21 bases between. CDR1 is MGHRA and CDR2 is YSYEKL in the germline V gene. The CDR3 is made up of 20 amino acids.

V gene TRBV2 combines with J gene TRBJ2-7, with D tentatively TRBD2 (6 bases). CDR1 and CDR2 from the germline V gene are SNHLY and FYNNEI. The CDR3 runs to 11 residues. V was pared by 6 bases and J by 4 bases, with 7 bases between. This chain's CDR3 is CASRRGYEQYF. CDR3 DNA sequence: TGTGCCAGCAGGCGGGGATACGAGCAGTACTTC. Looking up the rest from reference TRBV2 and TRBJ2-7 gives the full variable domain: EPEVTQTPSHQVTQMGQEVILRCVPISNHLYFYWYRQILGQKVEFLVSFYNNEISEKSEIFDDQFSVERPDGSNFTLKIRSTKLEDSAMYFCASRRGYEQYFGPGTRLTVT.

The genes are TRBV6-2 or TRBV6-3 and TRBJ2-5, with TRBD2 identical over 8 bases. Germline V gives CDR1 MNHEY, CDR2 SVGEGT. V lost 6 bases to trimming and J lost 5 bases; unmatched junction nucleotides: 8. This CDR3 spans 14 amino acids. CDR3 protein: CASSTGTRRETQYF. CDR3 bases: TGTGCCAGCAGCACCGGGACTAGGAGGGAGACCCAGTACTTC.

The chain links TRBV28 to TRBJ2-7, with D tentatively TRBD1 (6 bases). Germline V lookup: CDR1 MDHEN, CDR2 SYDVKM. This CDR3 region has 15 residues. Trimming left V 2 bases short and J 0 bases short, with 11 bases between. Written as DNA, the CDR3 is TGTGCCAGCAGTTTAAGGGGGACAATCTCCTACGAGCAGTACTTC. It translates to CASSLRGTISYEQYF.

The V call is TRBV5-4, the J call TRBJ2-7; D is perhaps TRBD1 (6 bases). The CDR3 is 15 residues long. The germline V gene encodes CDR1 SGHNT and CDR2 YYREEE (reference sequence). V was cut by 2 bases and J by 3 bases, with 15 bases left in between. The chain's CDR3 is CASSLWGTLVYEQYF. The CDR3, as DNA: TGTGCCAGCAGCTTATGGGGGACACTTGTCTACGAGCAGTACTTC.

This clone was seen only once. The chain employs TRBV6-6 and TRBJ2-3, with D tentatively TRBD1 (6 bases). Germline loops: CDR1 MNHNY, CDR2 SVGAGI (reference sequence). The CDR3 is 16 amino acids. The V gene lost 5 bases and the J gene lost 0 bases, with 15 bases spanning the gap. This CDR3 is CASSRKPGHSTDTQYF. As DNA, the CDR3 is TGTGCCAGCAGTCGAAAACCGGGACATAGCACAGATACGCAGTATTTT.

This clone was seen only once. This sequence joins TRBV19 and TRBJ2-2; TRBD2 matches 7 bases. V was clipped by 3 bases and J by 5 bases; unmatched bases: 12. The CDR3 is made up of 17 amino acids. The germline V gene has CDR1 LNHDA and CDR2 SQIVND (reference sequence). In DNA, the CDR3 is TGTGCCAGTAGTATCGCCCGCGGGAGCTTTTCGACCGGGGAGCTGTTTTTT. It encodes CASSIARGSFSTGELFF.

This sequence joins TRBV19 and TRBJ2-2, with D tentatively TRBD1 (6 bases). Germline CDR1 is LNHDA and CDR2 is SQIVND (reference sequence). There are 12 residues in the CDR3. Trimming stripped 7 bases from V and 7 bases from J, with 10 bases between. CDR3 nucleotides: TGTGCCAGTACCGGGACACACGGGGAGCTGTTTTTT. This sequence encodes CASTGTHGELFF.

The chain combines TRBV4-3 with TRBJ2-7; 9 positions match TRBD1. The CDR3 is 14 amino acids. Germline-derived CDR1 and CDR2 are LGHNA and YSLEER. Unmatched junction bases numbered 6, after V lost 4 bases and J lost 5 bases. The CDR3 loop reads CASSRDRERNEQYF. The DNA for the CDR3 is TGCGCCAGCAGCCGGGACAGGGAACGGAACGAGCAGTACTTC.

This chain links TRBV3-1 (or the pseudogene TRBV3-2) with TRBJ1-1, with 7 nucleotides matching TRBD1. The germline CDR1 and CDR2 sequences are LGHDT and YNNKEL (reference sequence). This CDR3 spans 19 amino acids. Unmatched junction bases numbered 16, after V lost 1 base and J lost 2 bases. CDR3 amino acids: CASSQVVGVAGGINTEAFF. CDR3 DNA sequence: TGTGCCAGCAGCCAAGTAGTAGGTGTGGCAGGGGGGATCAACACTGAAGCTTTCTTT.

CDR3 in DNA: TGTGCCAGCAGCTTGGCAGGGGTCGGCGAGCAGTACTTC. Protein product: CASSLAGVGEQYF. The chain recombines TRBV5-6 with TRBJ2-7; a weak D match, TRBD1 (6 bases). Germline CDR1 is SGHDT and CDR2 is YYEEEE. V dropped 0 bases and J dropped 6 bases, with 10 bases sitting between them. The CDR3 covers 13 residues.

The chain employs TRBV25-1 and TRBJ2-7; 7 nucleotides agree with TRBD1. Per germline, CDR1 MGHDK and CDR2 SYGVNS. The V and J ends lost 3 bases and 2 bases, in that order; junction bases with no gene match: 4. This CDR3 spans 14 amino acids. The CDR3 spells CASSDWDRPYEQYF. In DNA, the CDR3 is TGTGCCAGCAGTGACTGGGACAGACCCTACGAGCAGTACTTC.

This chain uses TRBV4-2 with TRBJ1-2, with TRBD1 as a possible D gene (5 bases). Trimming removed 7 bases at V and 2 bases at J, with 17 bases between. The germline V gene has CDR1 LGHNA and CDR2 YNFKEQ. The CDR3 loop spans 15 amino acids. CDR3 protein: CASTLLEQENYGYTF. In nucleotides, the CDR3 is TGTGCCAGCACCCTACTGGAACAGGAGAACTATGGCTACACCTTC.

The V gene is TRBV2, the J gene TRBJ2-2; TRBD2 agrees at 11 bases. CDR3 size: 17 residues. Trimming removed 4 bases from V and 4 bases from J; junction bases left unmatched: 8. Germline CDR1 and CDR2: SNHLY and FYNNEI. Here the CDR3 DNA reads TGTGCCAGCAGTGTGTCAACTAGCGGGGGAGGCACCGGGGAGCTGTTTTTT. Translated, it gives CASSVSTSGGGTGELFF.

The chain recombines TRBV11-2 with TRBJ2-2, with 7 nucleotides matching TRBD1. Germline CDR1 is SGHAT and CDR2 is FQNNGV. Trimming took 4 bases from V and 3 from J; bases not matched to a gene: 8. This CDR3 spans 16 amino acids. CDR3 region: CASSYRDRQDTGELFF. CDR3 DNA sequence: TGTGCCAGCAGCTACCGGGACAGACAAGACACCGGGGAGCTGTTTTTT.